This T cell receptor beta chain was captured by sequencing in a study of blood T cell repertoires in COVID-19. Overall study: From T cells, B-cell-depleted T cells, or PBMCs came the material, which was cDNA or gDNA.

Profiling relied on immunoSEQ multiplex PCR, and the TCRdb table lists in-frame clones only, not all of them. The sample lists roughly 250,000 clones, about 88% seen once, with approximately 1.6% in the top ten. This clone was detected a few times. This CDR3 contains 13 residues. V was trimmed by 3 bases and J by 6 bases, leaving 9 bases between them. Per germline, CDR1 LNHDA and CDR2 SQIVND (reference sequence). Ages ranged from roughly 18 to 95 years, with residence in approximately 25 US areas. Clinical history reported by participants formed the basis on which cohorts were assigned. Recovered status in Cohort 3 required two negative PCRs, clearance, or symptom resolution.

The source is a woman in her 50s who had recovered from COVID-19. The material sequenced was PBMCs or T cells enriched from blood (not recorded which). The chain combines TRBV19 with TRBJ1-5, with TRBD1 as a possible D gene (6 bases). CDR3 sequence reads: CASSMQGSQPQHF. The CDR3 nucleotides read TGTGCCAGTAGTATGCAGGGGAGTCAGCCCCAGCATTTT.